Shown below are 17 T cell receptor beta chains from a single sample sequenced in a study of control samples from healthy donors and cancer patients. Produced via immunoSEQ multiplex PCR; TCRdb's table is partial and in-frame only. The table has about 180,000 clones, 85% to 90% seen once. The sequencing sample was made of blood. The receptors originated from a woman between 45 and 65 years old in good health.

The rearrangement joins TRBV18 to TRBJ1-5; D not certain. This CDR3 is 15 amino acids long. Trimming took off 5 bases at V and 0 bases at J, with 11 bases between the two ends. CDR1 KGHSH and CDR2 LQKENI come from the germline V gene. CDR3 residues: CASSEAYFSNQPQHF. In DNA, the CDR3 is TGTGCCAGCTCAGAGGCCTACTTTAGCAATCAGCCCCAGCATTTT.

The CDR3 loop reads CASSPGVNTEAFF. Written as DNA, the CDR3 is TGTGCCAGCAGTCCAGGGGTGAACACTGAAGCTTTCTTT. The J gene is TRBJ1-1, the V gene TRBV6-4; D is possibly TRBD1 (6 bases). Trimming removed 5 bases at V and 0 bases at J, with 7 bases between. This CDR3 comprises 13 residues. Per germline, CDR1 MRHNA and CDR2 SNTAGT.

This clone was recorded once. This chain links TRBV4-3 with TRBJ2-3; unclear D gene. The germline V gene has CDR1 LGHNA and CDR2 YSLEER. The CDR3 contains 17 residues. V lost 0 bases, J lost 0 bases, and 13 bases lay in between. CDR3 sequence: CASSQDWLRASTDTQYF. CDR3 bases: TGCGCCAGCAGCCAAGATTGGCTAAGGGCTAGCACAGATACGCAGTATTTT.

This sequence joins TRBV2 and TRBJ1-2; 7 nucleotides match TRBD1. This CDR3 has 11 amino acids. The J segment lost 9 bases and the V segment lost 5 bases, leaving 3 bases of the junction unmatched. Germline V gives CDR1 SNHLY, CDR2 FYNNEI. For the CDR3, the DNA is TGTGCCAGCAGTTCACAGGGGAGCTACACCTTC. As protein: CASSSQGSYTF.

This chain joins TRBV27 and TRBJ1-5; D call uncertain. Looked up from germline, CDR1 is MNHEY and CDR2 is SMNVEV (reference sequence). CDR3 size: 14 residues. With 3 bases removed from V and 4 bases from J, the gap between germline ends came to 10 bases. CDR3 sequence (DNA): TGTGCCAGCAGTTTCCGAGCGACGAATCAGCCCCAGCATTTT. Translation gives CASSFRATNQPQHF.

The V and J genes are TRBV28 and TRBJ1-1; D remains ambiguous. The length of the CDR3 is 12 residues. Trimming took off 6 bases at V and 2 bases at J, with 7 bases between the two ends. CDR1 and CDR2 from the germline V gene are MDHEN and SYDVKM. The CDR3 protein is CASRTRNTEAFF. CDR3 coding DNA: TGTGCCAGCAGGACACGAAACACTGAAGCTTTCTTT.

The chain combines TRBV7-8 with TRBJ1-1; D not certain. V was clipped by 3 bases and J by 1 base, with 6 bases between them. The CDR3 has 13 amino acids. Germline CDR1 is SGHVS and CDR2 is FQNEAQ. CDR3 sequence: CASSLQPNTEAFF. Here the CDR3 DNA reads TGTGCCAGCAGCTTGCAGCCGAACACTGAAGCTTTCTTT.

The chain links TRBV11-2 to TRBJ1-6; D not resolved. CDR3 length equals 14 residues. V dropped 5 bases and J dropped 6 bases, with 11 bases sitting between them. Germline CDR1 reads SGHAT; CDR2 reads FQNNGV. The CDR3 coding sequence is TGTGCCAGCAGCCCTTGGCGGAGTAATTCACCCCTCCACTTT. As protein: CASSPWRSNSPLHF.

The rearrangement uses TRBV18 and TRBJ2-1; D possibly uses TRBD1 or TRBD2 (6 bases each). CDR1 and CDR2 (germline): KGHSH, LQKENI. The CDR3 loop spans 15 amino acids. The ends were cut back, 0 bases at V and 10 bases at J, with 16 bases in the middle. CDR3 coding DNA: TGTGCCAGCTCACCACCAATAGGCCGGGGGCGCGAGCAGTTCTTC. Translation: CASSPPIGRGREQFF.

The CDR3 region is CASSLGGTRVTYTDTQYF. The DNA for the CDR3 is TGCGCCAGCAGCTTGGGGGGGACCCGGGTTACCTACACAGATACGCAGTATTTT. The rearrangement uses TRBV5-1 and TRBJ2-3, with D possibly called TRBD1 or TRBD2 (5 bases each). CDR3 length equals 18 residues. Germline lookup yields CDR1 SGHRS and CDR2 YFSETQ. Trimming took 0 bases from V and 2 from J, leaving 19 bases between them. Looking up the rest from reference TRBV5-1 and TRBJ2-3 gives the full variable domain: KAGVTQTPRYLIKTRGQQVTLSCSPISGHRSVSWYQQTPGQGLQFLFEYFSETQRNKGNFPGRFSGRQFSNSRSEMNVSTLELGDSALYLCASSLGGTRVTYTDTQYFGPGTRLTVL.

The rearrangement joins TRBV6-5 to TRBJ2-7, with 7 bases that match TRBD1. The CDR3 contains 15 residues. Per the germline V gene, CDR1 is MNHEY and CDR2 is SVGAGI. Trimming removed 3 bases from V and 0 bases from J; junction bases left unmatched: 5. The CDR3 spells CASSYSGTVSYEQYF. CDR3 nucleotide sequence: TGTGCCAGCAGTTATTCCGGGACAGTCTCCTACGAGCAGTACTTC.

This clone was seen only a few times. The V call is TRBV10-3, the J call TRBJ1-5; D call uncertain. CDR1 is ENHRY and CDR2 is SYGVKD in the germline V gene. The CDR3 totals 16 residues. The germline V and J ends were trimmed by 0 bases and 0 bases, with 9 bases remaining between them. The CDR3 loop is CAISESDFYSNQPQHF. CDR3 nucleotide sequence: TGTGCCATCAGTGAGTCTGACTTCTATAGCAATCAGCCCCAGCATTTT.

The chain combines TRBV19 with TRBJ1-1; 10 nucleotides align to TRBD1. The CDR3 covers 16 residues. The V gene end was trimmed by 9 bases and the J gene end by 4 bases; junction bases not matched to a gene: 14. Germline assignment: CDR1 LNHDA and CDR2 SQIVND (reference sequence). This CDR3 reads CASTSGTGVWVTEAFF. The CDR3 DNA reads as TGTGCCAGCACCTCCGGGACAGGGGTTTGGGTCACTGAAGCTTTCTTT.

The rearrangement links TRBV6-5 to TRBJ1-1, with 8 bases that match TRBD1. The germline V gene has CDR1 MNHEY and CDR2 SVGAGI. Trimming at V came to 7 bases and at J to 5 bases, leaving 9 bases not matched to a gene. The CDR3 spans 14 residues. CDR3 DNA: TGTGCCAGCAATTCTGACAGGGGAAAGACTGAAGCTTTCTTT. Amino acids: CASNSDRGKTEAFF.

The V gene is TRBV5-4, the J gene TRBJ2-7; 7 positions agree with TRBD2. In germline, CDR1 is SGHNT, CDR2 YYREEE (reference sequence). Unmatched junction bases numbered 9, after V lost 4 bases and J lost 2 bases. The CDR3 is 15 residues long. CDR3 amino acids: CASSPGGGKAYEQYF. CDR3 in DNA: TGTGCCAGCAGCCCGGGGGGTGGCAAAGCCTACGAGCAGTACTTC.

J is TRBJ2-2 and V is TRBV2; D not resolved. V was clipped by 2 bases and J by 3 bases, with 13 bases between them. CDR1 and CDR2 from the germline V gene are SNHLY and FYNNEI. CDR3 length: 16 residues. This chain's CDR3 is CASSEYLREDTGELFF. CDR3 bases: TGTGCCAGCAGTGAATATTTAAGGGAAGACACCGGGGAGCTGTTTTTT.

The V gene is TRBV19, the J gene TRBJ1-1, with 9 bases aligning to TRBD1. The junction had 12 bases not matched to a gene; V was cut back by 1 base and J by 3 bases. Germline-derived CDR1 and CDR2 are LNHDA and SQIVND (reference sequence). The CDR3 sequence is 18 residues long. CDR3 sequence (DNA): TGTGCCAGTAGTATAGGGACCGGGACAGGGAGTTTGGACACTGAAGCTTTCTTT. Translation: CASSIGTGTGSLDTEAFF.